The rows below give T cell receptor beta chains drawn from one sample of a study of cytomegalovirus exposure and HLA in healthy donors. The method was immunoSEQ multiplex PCR; TCRdb's version includes in-frame clones alone and lacks a portion of them. The sample contains about 150,000 clones, 80% of which appear only once. What was sequenced was PBMCs. These receptor sequences come from a man aged 30 to 39 in good health and CMV-seropositive. Both conserved end residues are part of each CDR3. A D gene is named only where the DNA matches it firmly. Clone sizes are given selectively: once, few, many, or a class where the clone is expanded.

J	size	V	D	DNA	CDR3
TRBJ1-1	NA	TRBV30	NA	TGTGCCTGGAGCGCCCGGGGACTGGGGCTAAACACTGAAGCTTTCTTT	CAWSARGLGLNTEAFF
TRBJ1-5	NA	TRBV4-2	NA	TGTGCCAGCAGCCAAGATCGGGAGACAGCTACGTATCAGCCCCAGCATTTT	CASSQDRETATYQPQHF
TRBJ2-1	NA	TRBV11-2	TRBD2	TGTGCCAGCAGCTTAGATCTAGCGGGGGCATACAATGAGCAGTTCTTC	CASSLDLAGAYNEQFF
TRBJ2-7	NA	TRBV6-1	NA	TGTGCCAGCAGTGTGGCGCGGAGCAGGGACTACGAGCAGTACTTC	CASSVARSRDYEQYF
TRBJ2-3	NA	TRBV5-1	TRBD1	TGCGCCAGCGGGGACAGGGGGCGCGGAGATACGCAGTATTTT	CASGDRGRGDTQYF
TRBJ1-2	NA	TRBV5-6	NA	TGTGCCAGCAGCTCGGGGGGCTATGGCTACACCTTC	CASSSGGYGYTF
TRBJ2-1	NA	TRBV7-3	NA	TGTGCCAGCAGCTTGACTAGGGCGGGCTCCTACAATGAGCAGTTCTTC	CASSLTRAGSYNEQFF
TRBJ2-7	NA	TRBV7-2	TRBD2	TGTGCCAGCAGATTGGTCGCGGGAGAGGTCGAGCAGTACTTC	CASRLVAGEVEQYF
TRBJ2-7	few	TRBV27	TRBD1	TGTGCCAGCCGAGGGGGCAGCTCCTACGAGCAGTACTTC	CASRGGSSYEQYF
TRBJ2-1	NA	TRBV4-1	TRBD2	TGCGCCAGCCGCCCAGCGGGAAGCAATGAGCAGTTCTTC	CASRPAGSNEQFF
TRBJ2-7	NA	TRBV2	NA	TGTGCCAGCAGTGCTGGCAGGGCTGGCTACGAGCAGTACTTC	CASSAGRAGYEQYF